A selection of T cell receptor beta chains follows, all from one sample in a study of cytomegalovirus exposure and HLA in healthy donors. Libraries were prepared by immunoSEQ multiplex PCR; TCRdb keeps only in-frame clonotypes and omits some of them. The repertoire includes about 200,000 clones, over 65% of them detected once, and roughly 1.9% sits in the top ten. The source material was PBMCs. Receptors originate from a woman aged 30 to 39 in good health and CMV-seronegative. The conserved cysteine and the conserved F or W are not part of the CDR3 here. The order of the fields is V gene, CDR3 protein.

>TRBV7-2
ASSLWFSKLLNEQF
>TRBV6-4
ASSDEFRNRAYGYT
>TRBV27
ASSTRGWGEQETQY
>TRBV4-2
ASSRGQSTDTQY
>TRBV23-1
ASSQSGQSSGANVLT
>TRBV27
ASSKRDFLGGELF
>TRBV5-4
ASSLRTGYEQY
>TRBV5-1
ASSLFSQGYEQY
>TRBV13
ASSLGLAANTGELF
>TRBV7-9
ASSPRQGSREKLF
>TRBV4-2
ASSHIQGAPNTEAF
>TRBV6-1
ASRSKAGIYNEQF
>TRBV18
ASSRDRGVTNYGYT
>TRBV7-9
ASSSGTGLIYEQY
>TRBV7-9
SSSRGAGGPNQPQH
>TRBV7-2
ASGRLAGTRYEQY
>TRBV18
ASSPTAYEQY
>TRBV21-1
ASSDGQMNSPLH
>TRBV7-3
ASSLIGEEGEQF
>TRBV27
ASRVQGLNQPQH
>TRBV9
ASSPGGAGAYEQY
>TRBV4-3
ARHLAGVGYNEQF
>TRBV18
ASSPPSSGTQY
>TRBV27
ASSLALVRGSPYEQY
>TRBV25-1
ASSPEDRYYGYT
>TRBV7-8
ASSIDRGRDEQY
>TRBV5-1
ASSLGFGTSSDTQY
>TRBV10-3
AISESSHEQY
>TRBV29-1
SVEDPVGVKAF
>TRBV27
ASSLWPPGLAGGGSYNEQF
>TRBV9
ASSFRTSGGFEQF
>TRBV11-2
ASSLWSSGGSSYEQY
>TRBV5-1
ASSGQTGRTEAF
>TRBV6-6
ASVQGSNNEQF
>TRBV29-1
SVPGDSYYEQY
>TRBV9
ASSVAAGGSYEQY
>TRBV5-6
ASSLAGVETQY
>TRBV27
ASSFSGSSYEQY
>TRBV5-1
ASSLDGCGGT
>TRBV18
ASSPIWGVGANVLT
>TRBV5-4
ASSSGLAGLNTDTQY
>TRBV2
ASSEGGGRGNQPQH
>TRBV27
ASSRRDTYEQY
>TRBV19
ASSPNGGYSNQPQH
>TRBV4-1
ASSQEGGGGRGRVF
>TRBV18
ASSPGTTGTGNEKLF
>TRBV5-1
ASSPTGTSVAQTQY
>TRBV27
ASSPGLDTEAF
>TRBV4-2
ASSRSSRANQPQH
>TRBV5-1
ASSLGHITGVARGGYT